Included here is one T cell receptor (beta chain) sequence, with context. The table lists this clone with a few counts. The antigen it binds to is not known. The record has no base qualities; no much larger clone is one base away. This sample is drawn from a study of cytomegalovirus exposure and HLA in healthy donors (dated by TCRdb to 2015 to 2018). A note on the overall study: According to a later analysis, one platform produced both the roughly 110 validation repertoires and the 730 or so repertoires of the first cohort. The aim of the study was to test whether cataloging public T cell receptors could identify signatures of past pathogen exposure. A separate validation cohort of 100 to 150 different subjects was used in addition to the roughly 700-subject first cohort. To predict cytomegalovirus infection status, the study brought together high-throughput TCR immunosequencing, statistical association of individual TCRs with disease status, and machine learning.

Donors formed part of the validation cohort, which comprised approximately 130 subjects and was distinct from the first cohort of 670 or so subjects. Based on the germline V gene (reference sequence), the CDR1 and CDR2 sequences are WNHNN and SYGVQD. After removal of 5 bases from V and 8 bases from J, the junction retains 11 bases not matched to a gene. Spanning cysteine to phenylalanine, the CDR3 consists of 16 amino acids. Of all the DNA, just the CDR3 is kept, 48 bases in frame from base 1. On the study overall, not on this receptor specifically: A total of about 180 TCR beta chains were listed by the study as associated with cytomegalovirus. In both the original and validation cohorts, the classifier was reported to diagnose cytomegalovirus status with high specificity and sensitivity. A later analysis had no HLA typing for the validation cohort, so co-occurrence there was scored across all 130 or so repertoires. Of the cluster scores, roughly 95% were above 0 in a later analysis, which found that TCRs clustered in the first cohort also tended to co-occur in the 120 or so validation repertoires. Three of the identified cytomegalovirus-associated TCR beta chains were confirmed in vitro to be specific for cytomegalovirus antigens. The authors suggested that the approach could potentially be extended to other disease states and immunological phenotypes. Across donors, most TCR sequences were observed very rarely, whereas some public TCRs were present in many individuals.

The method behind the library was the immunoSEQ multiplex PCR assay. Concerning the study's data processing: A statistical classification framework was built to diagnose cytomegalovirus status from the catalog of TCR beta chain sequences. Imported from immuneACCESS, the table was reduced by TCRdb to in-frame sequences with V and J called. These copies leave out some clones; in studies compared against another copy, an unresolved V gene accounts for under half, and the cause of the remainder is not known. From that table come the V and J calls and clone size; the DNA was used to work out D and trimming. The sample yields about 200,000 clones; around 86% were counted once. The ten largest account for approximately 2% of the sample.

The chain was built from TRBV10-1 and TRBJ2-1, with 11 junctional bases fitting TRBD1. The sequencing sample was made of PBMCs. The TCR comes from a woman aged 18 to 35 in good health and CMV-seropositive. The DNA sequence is TGCGCCAGCAGTAGGACCGGGACAGGGGGAATGGATGAGCAGTTCTTC. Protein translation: CASSRTGTGGMDEQFF.